This passage covers 20 T cell receptor beta chains from one sample sequenced in a study of T cell responses to AZD1222 COVID-19 vaccine (dated by TCRdb to the early 2020s). The time point label, read with the paper, signifies: baseline before first vaccination. The receptor library was made with the immunoSEQ multiplex PCR assay. Held by TCRdb, this immuneACCESS table contains in-frame sequences only and omits some clones. Under half of the omission traces to an unresolved V gene where checked; the cause of the rest is unknown. This sample holds 150,000 to 200,000 clones; around 95% were observed only once. The leading ten clones occupy about 0.64% of the sample. The source material was peripheral blood, sampled on day 0 of AZD1222 vaccination. These receptors originate from an adult in good health.

Here the CDR3 reads CASMRGGTDTQYF. CDR3 nucleotides: TGTGCCAGCATGCGGGGGGGCACAGATACGCAGTATTTT. The chain carries TRBV28 and TRBJ2-3; the match to TRBD2 covers 8 bases. J gave up 1 base and V 7 bases, and 1 base lay outside the gene matches. CDR3 length: 13 amino acids. Per the germline V gene, CDR1 is MDHEN and CDR2 is SYDVKM.

V is TRBV25-1 and J is TRBJ2-3; TRBD1 matches at 8 bases. This CDR3 has 14 residues. V lost 2 bases and J lost 4; bases outside the gene matches: 2. Germline CDR1 reads MGHDK; CDR2 reads SYGVNS. The CDR3 DNA sequence: TGTGCCAGCAGTGAAGGCAGGGGGCCAGATACGCAGTATTTT. Protein sequence: CASSEGRGPDTQYF.

The rearrangement uses TRBV4-1 and TRBJ2-2, with unresolved D. The ends were cut back, 2 bases at V and 6 bases at J, with 16 bases in the middle. Germline V gene sequence: CDR1 MGHRA, CDR2 YSYEKL. The CDR3 sequence is 16 residues long. The CDR3 region has the DNA TGCGCCAGCAGCCAAATTCGGGCTCAAGGATCCGGGGAGCTGTTTTTT. It is translated as CASSQIRAQGSGELFF.

This clone was counted a single time. This chain joins TRBV6-5 and TRBJ1-1; D is unclear. This CDR3 is 15 amino acids long. Germline V gene data show CDR1 as MNHEY and CDR2 as SVGAGI. V was trimmed by 0 bases and J by 4 bases, leaving 12 bases between them. The chain's CDR3 is CASSYSGRWSTEAFF. The CDR3 bases are TGTGCCAGCAGTTACTCTGGCAGATGGAGCACTGAAGCTTTCTTT.

V is TRBV30 and J is TRBJ1-2; the match to TRBD1 covers 8 bases. Unmatched junction bases numbered 7, after V lost 8 bases and J lost 2 bases. The CDR3 sequence is 13 residues long. Germline V CDR1 and CDR2: GTSNPN, SVGIG (reference sequence). Here the CDR3 DNA reads TGTGCCCACGGACAGGGCCGCAACTATGGCTACACCTTC. Translated: CAHGQGRNYGYTF.

The rearrangement joins TRBV27 to TRBJ1-5, with D uncertain. The CDR3 has 14 amino acids. CDR1 and CDR2 from the germline V gene are MNHEY and SMNVEV (reference sequence). Trimming took off 5 bases at V and 8 bases at J, with 16 bases between the two ends. CDR3 DNA sequence: TGTGCCAGCAGTCCCATAGTGAGCTCGGAGCCCCAGCATTTT. Its translation is CASSPIVSSEPQHF.

A word on this clone: The sample holds other DNA sequences that translate to the same CDR3. V gene TRBV27 combines with J gene TRBJ1-2; D unresolved. Germline-derived CDR1 and CDR2 are MNHEY and SMNVEV (reference sequence). CDR3 length equals 13 residues. V lost 0 bases, J lost 2 bases, and 4 bases lay in between. CDR3 nucleotide sequence: TGTGCCAGCAGTTTATCAGGAAACTATGGCTACACCTTC. Protein: CASSLSGNYGYTF.

V usage is TRBV24-1 and J usage is TRBJ2-3, with TRBD1 as a possible D gene (6 bases). Trimming cost V 2 bases and J 9 bases, with 23 bases left between them. The CDR3 is made up of 17 amino acids. Germline V gene lookup returns CDR1 KGHDR and CDR2 SFDVKD. In nucleotides, the CDR3 is TGTGCCACCAGTGATTGGGACATTTCCCTGAAAGGCACCACGCAGTATTTT. Its protein product is CATSDWDISLKGTTQYF.

The V gene is TRBV12-5, the J gene TRBJ1-2; tentative D call: TRBD1 (5 bases). The CDR3 loop spans 12 amino acids. V was cut by 4 bases and J by 7 bases, with 10 bases left in between. Germline loops: CDR1 LGHNT, CDR2 FRNRAP. CDR3 sequence (DNA): TGTGCTAGTGGTTCGGGGGTGCCTGGCTACACCTTC. Protein product: CASGSGVPGYTF.

The chain recombines TRBV19 with TRBJ2-7; 11 positions agree with TRBD1. CDR3 length equals 14 residues. Germline lookup yields CDR1 LNHDA and CDR2 SQIVND (reference sequence). V trimming: 6 bases; J trimming: 4 bases; junction bases outside the gene matches: 5. CDR3: CASSLGQGVYEQYF. As DNA, the CDR3 is TGTGCCAGTAGCCTGGGACAGGGGGTTTACGAGCAGTACTTC.

J is TRBJ1-3 and V is TRBV5-1; D may be TRBD1 (5 bases). This CDR3 spans 14 amino acids. V lost 0 bases to trimming and J lost 9 bases, with 13 bases between them. CDR1 and CDR2 (germline): SGHRS, YFSETQ. As DNA, the CDR3 is TGCGCCAGCAGCTTGGACCAGGGTTCCTTCACCATATATTTT. Translation: CASSLDQGSFTIYF. The variable domain in full, completed from reference TRBV5-1 and TRBJ1-3, reads KAGVTQTPRYLIKTRGQQVTLSCSPISGHRSVSWYQQTPGQGLQFLFEYFSETQRNKGNFPGRFSGRQFSNSRSEMNVSTLELGDSALYLCASSLDQGSFTIYFGEGSWLTVV.

The J gene is TRBJ1-1, the V gene TRBV10-3, with TRBD1 matching over 9 bases. Trimming took 6 bases from V and 5 from J; bases not matched to a gene: 4. This CDR3 spans 13 amino acids. Per germline, CDR1 ENHRY and CDR2 SYGVKD. CDR3 sequence: CAIRTGQGTEAFF. Here the CDR3 DNA reads TGTGCCATCAGGACGGGACAGGGAACTGAAGCTTTCTTT.

This clone has a single count. This rearrangement joins TRBV4-2 to TRBJ1-2; TRBD1 is a possible D gene (6 bases). Trimming removed 4 bases from V and 6 bases from J, with 21 bases in between. The CDR3 covers 16 residues. In germline, CDR1 is LGHNA, CDR2 YNFKEQ. CDR3 region: CASSLGAGDLLDGYTF. CDR3 DNA: TGTGCCAGCAGCCTCGGGGCAGGGGATCTACTGGATGGCTACACCTTC.

The chain carries TRBV7-9 and TRBJ1-4; 7 nucleotides align to TRBD1. Germline V gives CDR1 SEHNR, CDR2 FQNEAQ (reference sequence). The CDR3 sequence is 16 residues long. V was clipped by 0 bases and J by 11 bases; unmatched bases: 12. The CDR3 sequence is CASSLASPRTGGKLFF. The CDR3 region has the DNA TGTGCCAGCAGCTTAGCGTCCCCACGGACAGGAGGGAAACTGTTTTTT.

The chain couples TRBV30 to TRBJ2-7; TRBD1 matches at 9 bases. The ends lost 1 base at V and 1 base at J; junction bases unmatched: 8. CDR1 is GTSNPN and CDR2 is SVGIG in the germline V gene (reference sequence). The CDR3 contains 16 residues. The CDR3 DNA reads TGTGCCTGGAGTGGCCTTGGGACAGGGACTTCCTACGAGCAGTACTTC. Amino acid sequence: CAWSGLGTGTSYEQYF.

The CDR3 loop reads CASSERTGMYF. CDR3 in DNA: TGTGCCAGCAGTGAAAGGACAGGGATGTACTTC. This chain joins TRBV25-1 and TRBJ2-7, with 8 bases identical to TRBD1. This CDR3 comprises 11 residues. CDR1 and CDR2 (germline): MGHDK, SYGVNS. V was clipped by 2 bases and J by 12 bases; unmatched bases: 3.

The gene calls are TRBV19 and TRBJ1-3; D unresolved. Germline V lookup: CDR1 LNHDA, CDR2 SQIVND (reference sequence). The CDR3 is made up of 14 amino acids. V lost 9 bases and J 2 bases, leaving 14 bases between the germline ends. CDR3: CASTNPGAGNTIYF. CDR3 in DNA: TGTGCCAGCACCAACCCGGGAGCTGGAAACACCATATATTTT.

The chain joins TRBV3-1 (or the pseudogene TRBV3-2) to TRBJ1-1; the D gene is possibly TRBD1 (5 bases). The length of the CDR3 is 13 residues. Germline V gives CDR1 LGHDT, CDR2 YNNKEL (reference sequence). Trimming took off 3 bases at V and 6 bases at J, with 11 bases between the two ends. CDR3 amino acids: CASSQGPYAEAFF. The CDR3, as DNA: TGTGCCAGCAGCCAGGGACCGTACGCTGAAGCTTTCTTT.

This sequence joins TRBV21-1 and TRBJ1-5. TRBV21-1 is a recognized pseudogene. This CDR3 is built from 15 residues. CDR3 residues: CASVREDKPDLPQHF. The CDR3 DNA follows: TGTGCCAGCGTTAGGGAAGACAAACCGGACCTTCCCCAGCATTTT.

The rearrangement links TRBV5-1 to TRBJ1-2; no firm D call. CDR3 length equals 16 residues. The germline CDR1 and CDR2 sequences are SGHRS and YFSETQ. V was cut by 0 bases and J by 0 bases, with 12 bases left in between. The CDR3 reads CASSLAAAVTNYGYTF. CDR3 sequence (DNA): TGCGCCAGCAGCTTGGCTGCCGCAGTCACTAACTATGGCTACACCTTC.